This TCR beta chain was recovered during a study of Graves' ophthalmopathy and Graves' hyperthyroidism. Overall study context: At initial diagnosis, peripheral blood was obtained, and this preceded any treatment.

J gave up 2 bases and V 4 bases, and 8 bases lay outside the gene matches. CDR3 length equals 16 residues. Germline V gene sequence: CDR1 MGHRA, CDR2 YSYEKL. This clonotype is a singleton in its sample. Researchers took RNA transcripts and amplified TCR beta CDR3 regions from them. Second-round multiplex PCR came after first-round RT-PCR with HTBI primers. TCRdb analysed the multiplex PCR reads with MiXCR anew, one entry per CDR3 protein. The repertoire holds 260,000 or so distinct CDR3 sequences, with about 47% as singletons. The receptor comes from an adult man with Graves' ophthalmopathy. The material sequenced was peripheral blood. This chain connects TRBV4-1 to TRBJ1-1; 9 nucleotides agree with TRBD1. CDR3 DNA: TGCGCCAGCAGCCGAAGGACAGGGGCATTTAACACTGAAGCTTTCTTT. Amino acid sequence: CASSRRTGAFNTEAFF.